These T cell receptor beta chains were read from a single sample in a study of blood T cells in healthy people across ages. MiXCR was run by TCRdb on the 5' RACE reads, yielding one entry per CDR3 protein. The data contain roughly 1.5 million distinct CDR3 sequences, about 42% of them singletons. Sequencing was performed on blood. These receptors all stem from a young woman in good health. The CDR3 runs from the conserved cysteine through the conserved F or W. The D gene is left open where the match is weak. A row's size may be missing; if present it is once, few, many or a size class.

J gene,clone size,V gene,D gene,CDR3 protein,CDR3 DNA
TRBJ1-2,few,TRBV11-2,.,CASSTGRTWGPNYGYTF,TGTGCCAGCAGCACTGGACGAACGTGGGGACCTAACTATGGCTACACCTTC
TRBJ2-1,.,TRBV7-3,.,CASSLTPSGEQFF,TGTGCCAGCAGCTTAACGCCCAGTGGTGAGCAGTTCTTC
TRBJ2-7,.,TRBV5-6,.,CASSLLTGPYNEQYF,TGTGCCAGCAGCTTATTGACAGGTCCATACAATGAGCAGTACTTC
TRBJ1-6,.,TRBV6-6,TRBD1,CASRSSGQGSSPLHF,TGTGCCAGCAGATCCTCGGGACAGGGTTCTTCACCCCTCCACTTT
TRBJ1-1,few,TRBV10-3,.,CAISEGRNAEAFF,TGTGCCATCAGTGAGGGCAGGAACGCTGAAGCTTTCTTT
TRBJ1-6,few,TRBV5-1,.,CASSPVSSYNSPLHF,TGCGCCAGCAGCCCGGTGAGCTCCTATAATTCACCCCTCCACTTT
TRBJ2-7,.,TRBV20-1,.,CSATDYQYEQYF,TGCAGTGCTACGGATTATCAATACGAGCAGTACTTC
TRBJ2-1,.,TRBV6-2/TRBV6-3,TRBD2,CASRTGTSFDNEQFF,TGTGCCAGCAGAACCGGGACTAGCTTCGACAATGAGCAGTTCTTC
TRBJ1-3,.,TRBV7-9,TRBD1,CASSIAGTGTGNTIYF,TGTGCCAGCAGCATCGCCGGGACAGGGACTGGAAACACCATATATTTT
TRBJ2-5,few,TRBV6-6,.,CASSYSRPSETQYF,TGTGCCAGCAGTTACTCGCGTCCCTCAGAGACCCAGTACTTC
TRBJ2-7,once,TRBV5-4,TRBD2,CASSRDVLAEAYEQYF,TGTGCCAGCAGCAGGGATGTACTAGCGGAGGCCTACGAGCAGTACTTC
TRBJ1-2,.,TRBV7-8,TRBD1,CASSLDFRTGEDYGYTF,TGTGCCAGCAGCTTAGATTTCCGGACAGGGGAGGACTATGGCTACACCTTC
TRBJ1-5,.,TRBV12-3/TRBV12-4,.,CASSLGVVGQPQHF,TGTGCCAGCAGTTTGGGGGTCGTTGGTCAGCCCCAGCATTTT
TRBJ1-5,.,TRBV12-3/TRBV12-4,.,CASRSPGGGNQPQHF,TGTGCCAGCAGGTCCCCGGGTGGGGGCAATCAGCCCCAGCATTTT
TRBJ2-5,many,TRBV29-1,.,CSVDPSGMTGTQYF,TGCAGCGTTGACCCCTCGGGAATGACTGGGACCCAGTACTTC
TRBJ1-6,.,TRBV2,.,CASRGGVWNSPLHF,TGTGCCAGCAGAGGTGGAGTGTGGAATTCACCCCTCCACTTT
TRBJ2-7,few,TRBV20-1,.,CSASFRAKVNEQYF,TGCAGTGCTAGTTTCCGGGCCAAAGTGAACGAGCAGTACTTC
TRBJ2-1,many,TRBV7-2,TRBD2,CASSLTSGRGNEQFF,TGTGCCAGCAGCTTGACTAGCGGGAGGGGTAATGAGCAGTTCTTC
TRBJ2-3,.,TRBV2,.,CASSESQLTLSTDTQYF,TGTGCCAGCAGCGAAAGTCAGTTAACCCTCAGCACAGATACGCAGTATTTT